This entry lists 28 T cell receptor beta chains sequenced from one sample in a study of blood T cell repertoires in COVID-19. Using immunoSEQ multiplex PCR, the repertoire was profiled, and TCRdb retains in-frame clones only, with some absent. The table records over 250,000 clones, about 89% of them present only once. Material for sequencing was PBMCs or T cells enriched from blood (not recorded which). Receptors were obtained from a man between 35 and 55 years old who had recovered from COVID-19.

V and J are TRBV6-5 and TRBJ2-1; 7 bases are a match to TRBD2. This CDR3 spans 15 amino acids. Unmatched junction bases numbered 12, after V lost 5 bases and J lost 8 bases. Germline assignment: CDR1 MNHEY and CDR2 SVGAGI. The CDR3 here is CASSRLARDHYEQFF. The CDR3 DNA sequence: TGTGCCAGCAGTCGACTAGCTCGGGACCATTATGAGCAGTTCTTC.

The chain couples TRBV28 to TRBJ1-4; D not certain. Trimming shortened V by 3 bases and J by 13 bases, and 9 bases separated the two germline ends. The V gene's germline CDR1 is MDHEN and CDR2 SYDVKM. The CDR3 totals 11 residues. In DNA form, the CDR3 reads TGTGCCAGCAGTTTGAGAGGGCCACTGTTTTTT. Encoded protein: CASSLRGPLFF. Full variable domain (missing parts from reference TRBV28 and TRBJ1-4): DVKVTQSSRYLVKRTGEKVFLECVQDMDHENMFWYRQDPGLGLRLIYFSYDVKMKEKGDIPEGYSVSREKKERFSLILESASTNQTSMYLCASSLRGPLFFGSGTQLSVL.

Concerning this clone itself: This CDR3 is also generated by other DNA sequences in the sample. The chain has TRBV7-3 and TRBJ2-1, with 12 bases aligning to TRBD2. The CDR3 spans 15 residues. V dropped 3 bases and J dropped 4; count of bases not matched to a gene: 1. CDR1 and CDR2 from the germline V gene are SGHTA and FQGTGA. The CDR3 coding sequence is TGTGCCAGCAGCTTCGGACTAGCGGGATACAATGAGCAGTTCTTC. Translating gives CASSFGLAGYNEQFF.

The rearrangement joins TRBV29-1 to TRBJ2-1, with 13 positions matching TRBD2. CDR1 and CDR2 (germline): SQVTM, ANQGSEA. The CDR3 runs 14 residues. Trimming removed 3 bases from V and 6 bases from J; junction bases left unmatched: 2. The CDR3: CSVDGLAGVNEQFF. The CDR3 DNA follows: TGCAGCGTTGACGGACTAGCGGGAGTCAATGAGCAGTTCTTC.

This rearrangement joins TRBV9 to TRBJ2-1, with 11 bases that match TRBD2. V shed 1 base and J 4 bases; nucleotides not matched to a gene: 4. CDR1 is SGDLS and CDR2 is YYNGEE in the germline V gene. The CDR3 extends over 16 amino acids. For the CDR3, the DNA is TGTGCCAGCAGCGTAATAGCGGGAGGGCCTTACAATGAGCAGTTCTTC. Translated, it gives CASSVIAGGPYNEQFF.

The chain links TRBV6-6 to TRBJ1-5; 8 bases line up with TRBD1. CDR1 and CDR2 from the germline V gene are MNHNY and SVGAGI (reference sequence). V shed 6 bases, J shed 2 bases, and the junction held 6 bases outside the gene matches. CDR3 length equals 15 residues. CDR3 residues: CASSIDRGGNQPQHF. The CDR3 coding sequence is TGTGCCAGCAGCATAGACAGGGGCGGCAATCAGCCCCAGCATTTT.

This sequence joins TRBV4-3 and TRBJ1-1; TRBD1 is a possible D gene (5 bases). V was trimmed by 0 bases and J by 6 bases, leaving 11 bases between them. The CDR3 is 14 residues long. CDR1 LGHNA and CDR2 YSLEER come from the germline V gene. The CDR3 nucleotides read TGCGCCAGCAGCCAAGATCGGGGGTTGTCTGAAGCTTTCTTT. Amino acids: CASSQDRGLSEAFF.

The CDR3 coding sequence is TGTGCCAGCAGCCCTCCCGAGGCGGGAGGGGACAATGAGCAGTTCTTC. This gives the protein CASSPPEAGGDNEQFF. The V and J genes are TRBV28 and TRBJ2-1, with 9 bases identical to TRBD2. The CDR3 covers 16 residues. The V gene end was trimmed by 6 bases and the J gene end by 5 bases; junction bases not matched to a gene: 11. The V gene's germline CDR1 is MDHEN and CDR2 SYDVKM.

J is TRBJ1-1 and V is TRBV7-2; 7 bases match TRBD1. CDR3 size: 14 residues. Unmatched junction bases numbered 5, after V lost 3 bases and J lost 4 bases. Germline values: CDR1 SGHTA, CDR2 FQGNSA. CDR3 amino acids: CASSFDRVGTEAFF. The DNA of the CDR3 is TGTGCCAGCAGCTTCGACAGGGTTGGCACTGAAGCTTTCTTT.

The chain couples TRBV4-2 to TRBJ1-2; no clear D gene. CDR1 is LGHNA and CDR2 is YNFKEQ in the germline V gene. The CDR3 is made up of 14 amino acids. Trimming shortened V by 2 bases and J by 6 bases, and 13 bases separated the two germline ends. The CDR3 protein is CASSQKPELNGYTF. For the CDR3, the DNA is TGTGCCAGCAGCCAAAAACCCGAACTCAATGGCTACACCTTC.

A few counts support this clone. The gene calls are TRBV7-9 and TRBJ1-1, with 8 bases lining up with TRBD1. CDR1 is SEHNR, CDR2 FQNEAQ, per germline (reference sequence). This CDR3 contains 15 residues. Trimming cost V 5 bases and J 5 bases; bases outside gene matches: 10. In nucleotides, the CDR3 is TGTGCCAGCAGCACACGACAGGGGCTAGGAACTGAAGCTTTCTTT. Amino acids: CASSTRQGLGTEAFF.

This rearrangement joins TRBV5-1 to TRBJ1-1; 7 nucleotides line up with TRBD1. V dropped 2 bases and J dropped 4; count of bases not matched to a gene: 5. The germline V gene has CDR1 SGHRS and CDR2 YFSETQ. The CDR3 sequence is 14 residues long. DNA for the CDR3: TGCGCCAGCAGCTTCGAGGGGGCGGCCACTGAAGCTTTCTTT. Translation: CASSFEGAATEAFF.

V is TRBV7-2 and J is TRBJ2-7; 12 nucleotides align to TRBD2. Per the germline V gene, CDR1 is SGHTA and CDR2 is FQGNSA. This CDR3 comprises 14 residues. J gave up 6 bases and V 6 bases, and 6 bases lay outside the gene matches. For the CDR3, the DNA is TGTGCCAGCAGATCGACTAGCGGGGGTGGCGAGCAGTACTTC. It specifies CASRSTSGGGEQYF.

The rearrangement links TRBV11-2 to TRBJ2-3, with 7 bases that match TRBD2. The CDR3 covers 14 residues. J gave up 4 bases and V 1 base, and 2 bases lay outside the gene matches. Germline V lookup: CDR1 SGHAT, CDR2 FQNNGV. CDR3 in amino acids: CASSLAAGADTQYF. The CDR3 DNA is TGTGCCAGCAGCTTAGCCGCGGGAGCAGATACGCAGTATTTT.

This sequence joins TRBV4-2 and TRBJ2-1, with 11 bases aligning to TRBD2. CDR3 length: 24 residues. V trimming: 1 base; J trimming: 4 bases; junction bases outside the gene matches: 27. Germline values: CDR1 LGHNA, CDR2 YNFKEQ. Here the CDR3 DNA reads TGTGCCAGCAGCCAAGTTCGTGCTAGCGGGAGGAGAGGGTCGGGACCATCTAATTACAATGAGCAGTTCTTC. Translated, it gives CASSQVRASGRRGSGPSNYNEQFF.

The genes are TRBV7-2 and TRBJ1-5; unclear D gene. The germline gives CDR1 SGHTA, CDR2 FQGNSA. The CDR3 sequence is 16 residues long. V was pared by 1 base and J by 0 bases, with 10 bases between. CDR3 bases: TGTGCCAGCAGCTTAGATAGCTCCTATAGCAATCAGCCCCAGCATTTT. It specifies CASSLDSSYSNQPQHF.

This clone appeared once. This chain connects TRBV30 to TRBJ1-2, with 8 positions matching TRBD1. Germline CDR1 reads GTSNPN; CDR2 reads SVGIG (reference sequence). The V gene end was trimmed by 4 bases and the J gene end by 2 bases; junction bases not matched to a gene: 6. There are 14 residues in the CDR3. The CDR3 loop is CAWTAGQGNYGYTF. In DNA form, the CDR3 reads TGTGCCTGGACCGCAGGACAGGGAAACTATGGCTACACCTTC.

The chain employs TRBV27 and TRBJ2-7, with TRBD1 matching over 7 bases. Germline V gene sequence: CDR1 MNHEY, CDR2 SMNVEV (reference sequence). The trim removed 6 bases at V and 2 bases at J, leaving 7 bases unmatched. The CDR3 contains 14 residues. In nucleotides, the CDR3 is TGTGCCAGCAGAGGACAGGACCAGGCCTACGAGCAGTACTTC. Its translation: CASRGQDQAYEQYF.

The genes are TRBV28 and TRBJ1-2, with D unresolved. Trimming pared 1 base from V and 6 bases from J, leaving 9 bases between. CDR3 size: 13 residues. Germline assignment: CDR1 MDHEN and CDR2 SYDVKM. The DNA of the CDR3 is TGTGCCAGCAGTTTATCGGCCCGGGATGGCTACACCTTC. This encodes CASSLSARDGYTF.

This clone was observed once. The junction departs from germline at one end; a sequencing error may be responsible. The V gene is TRBV19, the J gene TRBJ2-3, with TRBD1 identical over 7 bases. The CDR3 length is 15 residues. Per germline, CDR1 LNHDA and CDR2 SQIVND (reference sequence). The CDR3 here is CVSSIEGQPTDTQYF. CDR3 in DNA: TGTGTCAGTAGTATAGAGGGACAGCCCACAGATACGCAGTATTTT.

The chain recombines TRBV21-1 with TRBJ1-1; the table's D call TRBD1 went unverified against the DNA. TRBV21-1 is classified as a pseudogene. The CDR3 is made up of 15 amino acids. The DNA for the CDR3 is TGTGCCAGCAGCAAAGAGGGCAGGGGGCAAACTGAAGCTTTCTTT. Amino acid sequence: CASSKEGRGQTEAFF.

The chain recombines TRBV15 with TRBJ2-3; 8 nucleotides line up with TRBD2. V shed 5 bases and J 2 bases; nucleotides not matched to a gene: 9. There are 16 residues in the CDR3. Germline loops: CDR1 LNHNV, CDR2 YYDKDF (reference sequence). The CDR3 loop is CATSGTGTRNTDTQYF. DNA for the CDR3: TGTGCCACCAGCGGTACCGGGACTAGAAACACAGATACGCAGTATTTT.

This clone was counted only a few times. The chain employs TRBV28 and TRBJ1-4; weak D call: TRBD1 (5 bases). The CDR3 sequence is 15 residues long. Germline V CDR1 and CDR2: MDHEN, SYDVKM. V shed 3 bases and J shed 5 bases, with 13 bases lying between them. In DNA, the CDR3 is TGTGCCAGCAGTTTGTTCGGGGGTGGGAATGAAAAACTGTTTTTT. This sequence encodes CASSLFGGGNEKLFF.

V and J are TRBV6-6 and TRBJ1-2; weak D call: TRBD1 (5 bases). Per the germline V gene, CDR1 is MNHNY and CDR2 is SVGAGI (reference sequence). This CDR3 is 15 amino acids long. V was pared by 6 bases and J by 4 bases, with 18 bases between. Here the CDR3 reads CASSLGTALSYGYTF. The CDR3 DNA is TGTGCCAGCAGCCTAGGGACTGCTCTTTCCTATGGCTACACCTTC.

Of note for this clone: This sample also contains other DNA sequences that code for the same CDR3. The V gene is TRBV5-1, the J gene TRBJ2-7; the D gene is possibly TRBD1 (5 bases). V was pared by 2 bases and J by 3 bases, with 6 bases between. The CDR3 runs 12 residues. CDR1 is SGHRS, CDR2 YFSETQ, per germline. The CDR3 reads CASSLGDYEQYF. Here the CDR3 DNA reads TGCGCCAGCAGCTTAGGGGACTACGAGCAGTACTTC.

This clone was recorded only once. The rearrangement uses TRBV27 and TRBJ1-6, with 9 nucleotides matching TRBD1. Germline CDR1 and CDR2: MNHEY and SMNVEV (reference sequence). The CDR3 runs 18 residues. V lost 6 bases to trimming and J lost 0 bases; unmatched junction nucleotides: 9. The CDR3 reads CASRRGQGTSSYNSPLHF. DNA of the CDR3: TGTGCCAGCAGGCGCGGACAGGGGACGAGCTCCTATAATTCACCCCTCCACTTT.

The rearrangement links TRBV29-1 to TRBJ2-1; perhaps TRBD1 as D (6 bases). Germline V gene lookup returns CDR1 SQVTM and CDR2 ANQGSEA. The V end lost 1 base, the J end lost 6 bases, and 19 bases lay between the germline ends. There are 16 residues in the CDR3. The CDR3 spells CSVEGTARGAGNEQFF. The CDR3 DNA follows: TGCAGCGTTGAAGGGACGGCCAGGGGTGCTGGCAATGAGCAGTTCTTC.

The rearrangement joins TRBV3-1 (or the pseudogene TRBV3-2) to TRBJ1-1; no reliable D call. Trimming took off 5 bases at V and 4 bases at J, with 20 bases between the two ends. The CDR3 covers 16 residues. Germline V gene data show CDR1 as LGHDT and CDR2 as YNNKEL (reference sequence). CDR3 in amino acids: CASSSNGVRLSTEAFF. DNA of the CDR3: TGTGCCAGCAGCTCGAACGGGGTAAGATTGTCCACTGAAGCTTTCTTT.